These T cell receptor beta chains were read from a single sample in a study of blood T cell repertoires in COVID-19. Assay: immunoSEQ multiplex PCR; the TCRdb copy retains only in-frame clones and omits some. The sample carries fewer than 300,000 clones, about 89% recorded once. Input material: peripheral blood. The receptor set was obtained from a woman aged 25 to 39 with COVID-19, enrolled during active disease. Both conserved end residues are part of each CDR3. Fields, in order: clone size, V gene, D gene, J gene, CDR3 protein, CDR3 DNA. The D gene is left open where the match is weak. A clone size is listed for some rows: how often the clone was seen (once, few, many), or a class if it is expanded.

clone size: once; V gene: TRBV19; D gene: TRBD1; J gene: TRBJ2-7; CDR3 protein: CASSIWRQGAYEQYF; CDR3 DNA: TGTGCCAGTAGTATTTGGAGACAGGGGGCCTACGAGCAGTACTTC
clone size: .; V gene: TRBV27; D gene: TRBD1; J gene: TRBJ2-3; CDR3 protein: CASARKRGQGTDTQYF; CDR3 DNA: TGTGCCAGCGCTAGAAAGAGGGGGCAGGGTACAGATACGCAGTATTTT
clone size: once; V gene: TRBV5-6; D gene: .; J gene: TRBJ1-1; CDR3 protein: CASSFLDRNTEAFF; CDR3 DNA: TGTGCCAGCAGCTTCCTGGACAGGAACACTGAAGCTTTCTTT
clone size: .; V gene: TRBV28; D gene: .; J gene: TRBJ1-1; CDR3 protein: CASTRGAAEAFF; CDR3 DNA: TGTGCCAGCACGCGGGGGGCGGCTGAAGCTTTCTTT
clone size: .; V gene: TRBV28; D gene: .; J gene: TRBJ2-1; CDR3 protein: CASSHNEQFF; CDR3 DNA: TGTGCCAGCAGTCATAATGAGCAGTTCTTC
clone size: .; V gene: TRBV7-3; D gene: .; J gene: TRBJ1-5; CDR3 protein: CASSLSVNQPQHF; CDR3 DNA: TGTGCCAGCAGCTTATCAGTCAATCAGCCCCAGCATTTT
clone size: .; V gene: TRBV27; D gene: .; J gene: TRBJ1-2; CDR3 protein: CASSLRPWGRADGYTF; CDR3 DNA: TGTGCCAGCAGTTTACGCCCCTGGGGGCGGGCGGATGGCTACACCTTC
clone size: .; V gene: TRBV7-8; D gene: .; J gene: TRBJ2-2; CDR3 protein: CASSTPSSTGELFF; CDR3 DNA: TGTGCCAGCAGCACCCCTTCGAGTACCGGGGAGCTGTTTTTT
clone size: .; V gene: TRBV2; D gene: TRBD1; J gene: TRBJ1-6; CDR3 protein: CASSGDRGRSPLHF; CDR3 DNA: TGTGCCAGCAGTGGTGACAGGGGTAGGTCACCCCTCCACTTT
clone size: .; V gene: TRBV19; D gene: TRBD2; J gene: TRBJ2-1; CDR3 protein: CASSIERAGVFNEQFF; CDR3 DNA: TGTGCCAGTAGTATAGAACGGGCGGGAGTGTTCAATGAGCAGTTCTTC
clone size: .; V gene: TRBV3-1/TRBV3-2; D gene: TRBD1; J gene: TRBJ1-6; CDR3 protein: CASSQAGTGAPLHF; CDR3 DNA: TGTGCCAGCAGCCAAGCCGGGACAGGGGCGCCCCTCCACTTT
clone size: .; V gene: TRBV19; D gene: .; J gene: TRBJ1-2; CDR3 protein: CASFRGDYGYTF; CDR3 DNA: TGTGCCAGTTTCCGGGGAGATTATGGCTACACCTTC
clone size: .; V gene: TRBV3-1/TRBV3-2; D gene: TRBD1; J gene: TRBJ2-7; CDR3 protein: CASSQDRTGGPYEQYF; CDR3 DNA: TGTGCCAGCAGCCAAGATAGGACAGGTGGTCCCTACGAGCAGTACTTC
clone size: .; V gene: TRBV2; D gene: TRBD2; J gene: TRBJ2-7; CDR3 protein: CASSERGLAGYEQYF; CDR3 DNA: TGTGCCAGCAGTGAAAGGGGACTAGCGGGCTACGAGCAGTACTTC
clone size: .; V gene: TRBV5-1; D gene: .; J gene: TRBJ2-6; CDR3 protein: CASSPPSGPSGANVLTF; CDR3 DNA: TGCGCCAGCAGCCCCCCAAGTGGGCCCTCTGGGGCCAACGTCCTGACTTTC
clone size: .; V gene: TRBV28; D gene: TRBD2; J gene: TRBJ2-1; CDR3 protein: CASRLPSGRRSDEQFF; CDR3 DNA: TGTGCCAGCAGACTCCCTAGCGGGAGGCGTTCGGATGAGCAGTTCTTC
clone size: .; V gene: TRBV12-3/TRBV12-4; D gene: .; J gene: TRBJ1-1; CDR3 protein: CASSLEQDTEAFF; CDR3 DNA: TGTGCCAGCAGTTTGGAACAGGACACTGAAGCTTTCTTT
clone size: once; V gene: TRBV27; D gene: TRBD1; J gene: TRBJ2-7; CDR3 protein: CASSPLGQVGYEQYF; CDR3 DNA: TGTGCCAGCAGTCCACTAGGACAGGTGGGCTACGAGCAGTACTTC
clone size: .; V gene: TRBV30; D gene: TRBD1; J gene: TRBJ1-2; CDR3 protein: CAWRVGQQNNAYYGYTF; CDR3 DNA: TGTGCCTGGAGAGTGGGACAGCAAAACAACGCTTACTATGGCTACACCTTC
clone size: .; V gene: TRBV29-1; D gene: .; J gene: TRBJ1-2; CDR3 protein: CSVGQRDGYTF; CDR3 DNA: TGCAGCGTTGGGCAGAGGGATGGCTACACCTTC
clone size: once; V gene: TRBV6-6; D gene: TRBD1; J gene: TRBJ1-3; CDR3 protein: CASSFSGTDLGNTIYF; CDR3 DNA: TGTGCCAGTTCTTTTTCCGGGACAGACCTTGGAAACACCATATATTTT
clone size: .; V gene: TRBV11-2; D gene: TRBD1; J gene: TRBJ1-6; CDR3 protein: CASSLDQGTGYSPLHF; CDR3 DNA: TGTGCCAGCAGCTTAGATCAGGGGACAGGATATTCACCCCTCCACTTT
clone size: .; V gene: TRBV3-1/TRBV3-2; D gene: TRBD2; J gene: TRBJ2-7; CDR3 protein: CASSRSGGYEQYF; CDR3 DNA: TGTGCCAGCAGCCGAAGCGGGGGGTACGAGCAGTACTTC
clone size: .; V gene: TRBV5-4; D gene: TRBD1; J gene: TRBJ2-5; CDR3 protein: CASSPGTGQETQYF; CDR3 DNA: TGTGCCAGCAGCCCCGGGACAGGACAAGAGACCCAGTACTTC
clone size: .; V gene: TRBV4-1; D gene: .; J gene: TRBJ2-3; CDR3 protein: CASSQDPDYTDTQYF; CDR3 DNA: TGCGCCAGCAGCCAAGATCCCGACTACACAGATACGCAGTATTTT
clone size: .; V gene: TRBV6-2/TRBV6-3; D gene: TRBD1; J gene: TRBJ2-7; CDR3 protein: CASSWDRVGEQYF; CDR3 DNA: TGTGCCAGCAGTTGGGACAGGGTGGGCGAGCAGTACTTC
clone size: .; V gene: TRBV7-2; D gene: .; J gene: TRBJ2-5; CDR3 protein: CASGRYQETQYF; CDR3 DNA: TGTGCCAGCGGGAGGTACCAAGAGACCCAGTACTTC
clone size: few; V gene: TRBV20-1; D gene: .; J gene: TRBJ1-3; CDR3 protein: CSARTGNTIYF; CDR3 DNA: TGCAGTGCGAGGACAGGAAACACCATATATTTT
clone size: .; V gene: TRBV24-1; D gene: TRBD1; J gene: TRBJ2-2; CDR3 protein: CATSVARQGAAGELFF; CDR3 DNA: TGTGCCACCAGTGTGGCCCGACAGGGGGCAGCCGGGGAGCTGTTTTTT
clone size: .; V gene: TRBV29-1; D gene: TRBD1; J gene: TRBJ2-3; CDR3 protein: CSVIRDRAGDTQYF; CDR3 DNA: TGCAGCGTTATCCGGGACAGGGCAGGAGATACGCAGTATTTT
clone size: .; V gene: TRBV13; D gene: TRBD2; J gene: TRBJ2-2; CDR3 protein: CASSPRTSLYTGELFF; CDR3 DNA: TGTGCCAGCAGCCCCCGGACTAGCCTATACACCGGGGAGCTGTTTTTT
clone size: .; V gene: TRBV7-9; D gene: .; J gene: TRBJ1-1; CDR3 protein: CASSFQENTEAFF; CDR3 DNA: TGTGCCAGCAGCTTTCAGGAGAACACTGAAGCTTTCTTT
clone size: .; V gene: TRBV2; D gene: TRBD1; J gene: TRBJ1-5; CDR3 protein: CASSERVQGGQPQHF; CDR3 DNA: TGTGCCAGCAGTGAAAGGGTTCAGGGGGGTCAGCCCCAGCATTTT
clone size: .; V gene: TRBV30; D gene: TRBD2; J gene: TRBJ2-1; CDR3 protein: CAWSHGGDEQFF; CDR3 DNA: TGTGCCTGGAGCCACGGGGGGGATGAGCAGTTCTTC
clone size: .; V gene: TRBV7-9; D gene: .; J gene: TRBJ2-7; CDR3 protein: CASSTRGRGSDEQYF; CDR3 DNA: TGTGCCAGCAGCACTCGGGGTAGGGGGTCCGACGAGCAGTACTTC
clone size: .; V gene: TRBV11-2; D gene: .; J gene: TRBJ2-7; CDR3 protein: CASSLGDEQYF; CDR3 DNA: TGTGCCAGCAGCTTAGGAGACGAGCAGTACTTC
clone size: .; V gene: TRBV10-1; D gene: .; J gene: TRBJ2-2; CDR3 protein: CASSESEEHGELFF; CDR3 DNA: TGCGCCAGCAGTGAGTCTGAGGAACACGGGGAGCTGTTTTTT
clone size: .; V gene: TRBV7-8; D gene: .; J gene: TRBJ1-5; CDR3 protein: CASSLAGAGSNQPQHF; CDR3 DNA: TGTGCCAGCAGCTTAGCGGGGGCAGGGAGCAATCAGCCCCAGCATTTT
clone size: once; V gene: TRBV19; D gene: .; J gene: TRBJ1-2; CDR3 protein: CASSSAGDPFYGYTF; CDR3 DNA: TGTGCCAGTAGTTCAGCAGGGGACCCCTTCTATGGCTACACCTTC
clone size: .; V gene: TRBV27; D gene: TRBD2; J gene: TRBJ2-3; CDR3 protein: CATGPTSGRPDTQYF; CDR3 DNA: TGTGCCACCGGACCCACTAGCGGGAGACCAGATACGCAGTATTTT
clone size: .; V gene: TRBV30; D gene: .; J gene: TRBJ1-2; CDR3 protein: CACDSTNYGYTF; CDR3 DNA: TGTGCCTGTGACAGCACTAACTATGGCTACACCTTC
clone size: once; V gene: TRBV3-1/TRBV3-2; D gene: .; J gene: TRBJ2-1; CDR3 protein: CASSRGGASTYNEQFF; CDR3 DNA: TGTGCCAGCAGCCGCGGAGGGGCTAGCACCTACAATGAGCAGTTCTTC
clone size: .; V gene: TRBV20-1; D gene: .; J gene: TRBJ2-1; CDR3 protein: CSASLASYNEQFF; CDR3 DNA: TGCAGTGCTAGTCTAGCCTCCTACAATGAGCAGTTCTTC
clone size: few; V gene: TRBV7-9; D gene: .; J gene: TRBJ1-1; CDR3 protein: CASSLNRLTEAFF; CDR3 DNA: TGTGCCAGCAGCTTAAACAGATTAACGGAAGCTTTCTTT
clone size: .; V gene: TRBV2; D gene: .; J gene: TRBJ2-6; CDR3 protein: CATSPPGHPSGANVLTF; CDR3 DNA: TGTGCCACCTCCCCCCCGGGACACCCTTCTGGGGCCAACGTCCTGACTTTC
clone size: .; V gene: TRBV5-6; D gene: TRBD1; J gene: TRBJ1-2; CDR3 protein: CASRKSGTGVWGYTF; CDR3 DNA: TGTGCCAGCAGGAAAAGTGGGACAGGGGTTTGGGGCTACACCTTC
clone size: .; V gene: TRBV6-5; D gene: .; J gene: TRBJ1-4; CDR3 protein: CASNRAPNEKLFF; CDR3 DNA: TGTGCCAGCAACAGGGCTCCTAATGAAAAACTGTTTTTT
clone size: .; V gene: TRBV19; D gene: TRBD1; J gene: TRBJ1-1; CDR3 protein: CASRPGGRTEAFF; CDR3 DNA: TGTGCCAGTAGACCAGGGGGCAGGACTGAAGCTTTCTTT
clone size: .; V gene: TRBV12-3/TRBV12-4; D gene: .; J gene: TRBJ2-1; CDR3 protein: CASSLASYNEQFF; CDR3 DNA: TGTGCCAGCAGTTTAGCGTCGTACAATGAGCAGTTCTTC